This T cell receptor beta chain emerged from a study of shared clonotypes between healthy human individuals (TCRdb year 2020). Background on the whole study: Three men and two women, aged 18 to 49 years, made up the cohort. For each donor, CD4 naive and CD4 memory were each run on three plates, CD8 naive on two plates, and CD8 memory on one plate. To estimate repertoire size and how much clonotype sharing occurs between individuals, the study deeply sequenced the blood TCR repertoires of five healthy adults. To increase sequencing depth and limit assay-specific biases, TCR repertoire library preparation and sequencing were carried out by different laboratories using diverse techniques. Leukapheresis yielded between about 0.85 and 10 billion PBMCs per donor.

Using the deep immunoSEQ assay, TCR CDR3 regions were amplified from genomic DNA by multiplex PCR. Extracted genomic DNA from each cell subset was spread evenly across all wells of several immunoSEQ 96-well plates, with each plate serving as a replicate. For sorted subsets, about 200 ng genomic DNA, equal to 30,000 or so T cell genomes, was loaded into each replicate PCR. Purified libraries were measured with a Qubit 3.0 fluorometer, size-checked on a Bioanalyzer 2100, and measured again with the KAPA Library Quantification kit. Each immunoSEQ 96-well plate was sequenced on its own single-read 150-cycle Illumina NextSeq 550 flow cell. Per the authors' processing: Because the immunoSEQ output held only junctional sequences and lacked quality scores, the filtering could not match the filtering applied to full-length reads. To assign V/J genes and CDR3, sequences were annotated using PyIR, a Python wrapper for IgBLAST v1.9, with IMGT germline references. Reads were removed for weak V/J assignments (E-value above 1e-6), missing CDR3, stop codons, out-of-frame junctions, or ambiguous translated residues. V3J clonotypes were defined as sequences sharing the same inferred V gene, J gene, and CDR3 amino acid sequence. To compute the percentage overlap between repertoires, the number of shared unique clonotypes was divided by the size of the smaller repertoire. RTK rarefaction, the Chao1 estimator, and Recon v2.1 estimates of unobserved clonotypes were used to assess repertoire richness. For all TCRbeta clonotypes obtained by the gDNA method from a few donors, generation probabilities were computed with OLGA. Entries here come from immuneACCESS through TCRdb and include only in-frame sequences with V and J called. Some clones fail to appear in such tables; in the studies checked, an unresolved V gene covers under half of the shortfall, and the cause of the remainder is unknown. V and J calls and clone size are as listed in that table; D and trimming were resolved from the DNA. The sample records 2 million to 2.5 million clones, approximately 96% of which are singletons. Around 0.13% of the sample is taken by the ten largest.

General findings and caveats noted by the study authors: Only blood was sampled, and tissue TCR repertoires likely differ from those in blood. Naive subsets generally had larger estimated clonotype richness than memory subsets did. Even with the large sequencing depth, rarefaction of the sorted-subset datasets indicated that sequencing was incomplete. Based on pairwise subsampling, the degree of clonotype sharing among donors was expected to be affected by sequencing depth. Because the study included a small number of donors, the genetic and exposure-history diversity represented was limited. When a few donors were compared, the shared fraction of clonotypes was approximately 5% for naive CD4, around 4% for naive CD8, more than 2% for memory CD4, and roughly 0.43% for memory CD8. Compared with non-shared clonotypes, clonotypes shared by all four sorted-subset donors had higher generation probabilities.

Donors were healthy HIV-negative adults with no recently reported acute infections or vaccinations. Every donor was a Caucasian adult residing in Nashville, Tennessee, USA. CD4+ T cells were enriched through magnetic negative selection, after which naive cells were positively selected on CD45RA and the remaining negative fraction served as the memory subset. After blood collection by leukapheresis, PBMCs were isolated using Ficoll-Histopaque density gradient centrifugation and then cryopreserved in the vapor phase of liquid nitrogen. Purity and quantity of every magnetically sorted T cell population were checked by analytical flow cytometry. Genomic DNA was isolated from every sorted fraction and measured by UV absorbance on a Nanodrop 2000c. This clone occurred once. The clone's antigen remains unknown. One base away there is no much larger clone; base qualities are not given. The CDR3 runs 17 residues from the cysteine to the phenylalanine. Left in the record is the CDR3 DNA by itself, 51 bases read in frame from the first base.

The clonotype originates from a man younger than 35 in good health. The rearranged segments are TRBV21-1 and TRBJ2-5; the table's TRBD2 call for D was not verified on the DNA. TRBV21-1 is recorded as a pseudogene. Sequenced input: naive CD4+ T cells sorted from blood. The cell subset or site label, as the study defines it: CD45RA+ positively selected. Here the CDR3 is given as CASSKKIGLAFKETQYF. The DNA sequence is as follows: TGTGCCAGCAGCAAAAAGATAGGACTAGCGTTTAAAGAGACCCAGTACTTC.